The 25 T cell receptor beta chains below all came from one sample that was sequenced in a study of OX40 agonist ivuxolimab in advanced cancers. TCRdb keeps only in-frame clones here, not all; method: immunoSEQ multiplex PCR. The repertoire holds more than 75,000 clones, with 75% to 90% as singletons. The starting material was CD4+ or CD8+ T cells sorted from blood, obtained in a trial of the OX40 agonist ivuxolimab. The receptors were gathered from an adult with an advanced solid tumor such as melanoma, head and neck, liver or kidney cancer.

This sequence joins TRBV11-2 and TRBJ2-1, with D tentatively TRBD1 (6 bases). This CDR3 is built from 15 residues. V was pared by 0 bases and J by 4 bases, with 10 bases between. Germline lookup yields CDR1 SGHAT and CDR2 FQNNGV. The CDR3, as DNA: TGTGCCAGCAGCTTAGAGGGGGCCCTTTACAATGAGCAGTTCTTC. Its translation: CASSLEGALYNEQFF.

Only one count was recorded for this clone. The CDR3 bases are TGCAGCGTCCAGACTAGCTCTAACGAGCAGTACTTC. Translation: CSVQTSSNEQYF. This rearrangement joins TRBV29-1 to TRBJ2-7; 7 bases agree with TRBD2. This CDR3 is built from 12 residues. V shed 6 bases, J shed 5 bases, and the junction held 7 bases outside the gene matches. CDR1 SQVTM and CDR2 ANQGSEA come from the germline V gene.

The chain is built from TRBV9 and TRBJ1-1; TRBD1 matches at 7 bases. CDR1 and CDR2 (germline): SGDLS, YYNGEE. The CDR3 spans 17 residues. With 3 bases clipped from V and 1 base from J, the junction kept 12 bases outside the gene matches. The DNA of the CDR3 is TGTGCCAGCAGCGAGAGGGGGGGACAGCTCGGGAACACTGAAGCTTTCTTT. This codes for CASSERGGQLGNTEAFF.

The chain joins TRBV5-4 to TRBJ2-5, with D maybe TRBD2 (7 bases). CDR3 size: 15 residues. Trimming removed 3 bases from V and 5 bases from J, with 17 bases in between. Germline lookup yields CDR1 SGHNT and CDR2 YYREEE (reference sequence). CDR3 loop: CASSSAGAGRETQYF. In DNA form, the CDR3 reads TGTGCCAGCAGCTCCGCGGGGGCAGGCCGGGAGACCCAGTACTTC.

The chain recombines TRBV21-1 with TRBJ2-7; the table's D call of TRBD2 was not tested on the DNA. TRBV21-1 is reported as a pseudogene. The CDR3 length is 16 residues. The CDR3 DNA sequence: TGTGCCGGGTATGGCTTGAGCCGACTCACCCTCTACGAGCAGTACGTC. It encodes CAGYGLSRLTLYEQYV.

CDR3 nucleotide sequence: TGTGCCAGCAGTTACTCGACGGGGTCGGCTTTCTTT. Protein product: CASSYSTGSAFF. This chain connects TRBV6-5 to TRBJ1-1; D not resolved. Germline CDR1 and CDR2: MNHEY and SVGAGI. The CDR3 is 12 amino acids. V was pared by 0 bases and J by 11 bases, with 10 bases between.

The chain carries TRBV11-3 and TRBJ2-3, with 7 positions matching TRBD1. With V trimmed by 5 bases and J by 6 bases, 5 bases remained unmatched. This CDR3 is built from 13 residues. The germline V gene encodes CDR1 SGHNT and CDR2 YENEEA. The CDR3 here is CASSTTTGDTQYF. The CDR3 region has the DNA TGTGCCAGCAGCACTACGACAGGGGATACGCAGTATTTT.

The V gene is TRBV7-3, the J gene TRBJ2-3; 7 nucleotides align to TRBD2. The CDR3 is 14 residues long. Germline-derived CDR1 and CDR2 are SGHTA and FQGTGA. Trimming cost V 3 bases and J 4 bases; bases outside gene matches: 4. The CDR3 sequence is CASSLMGGSDTQYF. CDR3 DNA sequence: TGTGCCAGCAGCTTGATGGGGGGGTCAGATACGCAGTATTTT.

J is TRBJ2-7 and V is TRBV10-3; 13 bases fit TRBD2. This CDR3 comprises 15 residues. From germline, CDR1 is ENHRY and CDR2 SYGVKD. The V gene end was trimmed by 6 bases and the J gene end by 2 bases; junction bases not matched to a gene: 4. For the CDR3, the DNA is TGTGCCATCAGGACGGGACTAGCGGGGACCTACGAGCAGTACTTC. This translates into CAIRTGLAGTYEQYF.

The chain carries TRBV28 and TRBJ1-2; 8 nucleotides line up with TRBD1. Per germline, CDR1 MDHEN and CDR2 SYDVKM. CDR3 length: 14 amino acids. The J segment lost 3 bases and the V segment lost 5 bases, leaving 5 bases of the junction unmatched. The CDR3, as DNA: TGTGCCAGCAGTGGAACAGGGGGTGACTATGGCTACACCTTC. This translates into CASSGTGGDYGYTF.

The rearrangement uses TRBV9 and TRBJ2-2; D might be TRBD1 (5 bases). V was clipped by 0 bases and J by 4 bases, with 10 bases between them. Germline assignment: CDR1 SGDLS and CDR2 YYNGEE. The CDR3 loop spans 15 amino acids. CDR3 nucleotide sequence: TGTGCCAGCAGCGTAGAGGGGTCTCGCACCGGGGAGCTGTTTTTT. Amino acids: CASSVEGSRTGELFF.

The chain joins TRBV2 to TRBJ2-3; D is unclear. The CDR3 runs 13 residues. From germline, CDR1 is SNHLY and CDR2 FYNNEI. With 6 bases removed from V and 4 bases from J, the gap between germline ends came to 11 bases. The CDR3 DNA is TGTGCCAGCAGGGACGACGCGTCAGATACGCAGTATTTT. Encoded protein: CASRDDASDTQYF.

V gene TRBV27 combines with J gene TRBJ1-1; D call uncertain. Trimming left V 4 bases short and J 1 base short, with 16 bases between. Germline CDR1 reads MNHEY; CDR2 reads SMNVEV (reference sequence). The CDR3 spans 16 residues. CDR3 amino acids: CASSYLGGGENTEAFF. CDR3 coding DNA: TGTGCCAGCAGTTATCTCGGAGGTGGAGAGAACACTGAAGCTTTCTTT.

The rearrangement links TRBV7-2 to TRBJ1-6, with TRBD1 as a possible D gene (6 bases). With 5 bases removed from V and 1 base from J, the gap between germline ends came to 12 bases. This CDR3 contains 16 residues. CDR1 and CDR2 (germline): SGHTA, FQGNSA. CDR3 coding DNA: TGTGCCAGCAGCAGGCCAGGGGAGTCCTATAATTCACCCCTCCACTTT. Encoded protein: CASSRPGESYNSPLHF.

In nucleotides, the CDR3 is TGTGCCAGCAGTCCCCCACGAGTCATGAACACTGAAGCTTTCTTT. Translated: CASSPPRVMNTEAFF. The chain has TRBV27 and TRBJ1-1, with no clear D. The V gene's germline CDR1 is MNHEY and CDR2 SMNVEV (reference sequence). The V and J ends lost 5 bases and 0 bases respectively, with 13 bases between them. CDR3 length: 15 residues.

The chain links TRBV5-1 to TRBJ1-6; D possibly corresponds to TRBD1 (5 bases). The V and J ends lost 4 bases and 6 bases respectively, with 11 bases between them. This CDR3 is built from 14 residues. Germline values: CDR1 SGHRS, CDR2 YFSETQ. The CDR3 bases are TGCGCCAGCAGCGAGGGGAATCTTAATTCACCCCTCCACTTT. This translates into CASSEGNLNSPLHF.

This clone was detected once. The chain carries TRBV7-3 and TRBJ2-1; 8 bases fit TRBD2. Trimming at V came to 5 bases and at J to 5 bases, leaving 8 bases not matched to a gene. This CDR3 has 15 amino acids. Germline assignment: CDR1 SGHTA and CDR2 FQGTGA. The CDR3 sequence: CASSPHGGANNEQFF. Written as DNA, the CDR3 is TGTGCCAGCAGCCCTCACGGGGGGGCTAACAATGAGCAGTTCTTC.

This chain links TRBV28 with TRBJ2-3; possible D gene TRBD2, 6 bases. This CDR3 has 17 residues. Germline V gives CDR1 MDHEN, CDR2 SYDVKM. V was shortened by 7 bases and J by 0 bases, with 20 bases between the two germline ends. CDR3 region: CASNDPRGATSTDTQYF. The DNA for the CDR3 is TGTGCCAGCAACGACCCCCGCGGGGCGACTAGCACAGATACGCAGTATTTT.

V usage is TRBV2 and J usage is TRBJ1-2; D not resolved. The CDR3 consists of 13 residues. Trimming took off 3 bases at V and 3 bases at J, with 8 bases between the two ends. Germline CDR1 reads SNHLY; CDR2 reads FYNNEI. The CDR3 is CASSDGEDYGYTF. As DNA, the CDR3 is TGTGCCAGCAGTGATGGGGAAGACTATGGCTACACCTTC.

This chain links TRBV6-5 with TRBJ1-1, with 11 positions matching TRBD1. CDR3 length equals 14 residues. CDR1 is MNHEY, CDR2 SVGAGI, per germline. V was clipped by 4 bases and J by 4 bases; unmatched bases: 2. The DNA for the CDR3 is TGTGCCAGCAGTTCGGGACAGGGGGGCACTGAAGCTTTCTTT. Translated: CASSSGQGGTEAFF.

The chain links TRBV7-3 to TRBJ2-3; 7 bases fit TRBD2. V was clipped by 4 bases and J by 1 base; unmatched bases: 5. This CDR3 region has 15 residues. CDR1 and CDR2 from the germline V gene are SGHTA and FQGTGA. CDR3 nucleotide sequence: TGTGCCAGCAGCTCGGGGGGTAGCGGCACAGATACGCAGTATTTT. It translates to CASSSGGSGTDTQYF.

CDR3 region: CASSLYPETQYF. The CDR3 DNA follows: TGTGCCAGCAGCTTATACCCTGAGACCCAGTACTTC. This chain connects TRBV7-9 to TRBJ2-5; no reliable D call. Trimming left V 2 bases short and J 5 bases short, with 6 bases between. This CDR3 contains 12 residues. Germline lookup yields CDR1 SEHNR and CDR2 FQNEAQ (reference sequence). The full variable domain, in which reference TRBV7-9 and TRBJ2-5 provide the parts outside the CDR3, is DTGVSQNPRHKITKRGQNVTFRCDPISEHNRLYWYRQTLGQGPEFLTYFQNEAQLEKSRLLSDRFSAERPKGSFSTLEIQRTEQGDSAMYLCASSLYPETQYFGPGTRLLVL.

The chain recombines TRBV11-2 with TRBJ2-2; D perhaps matches TRBD2 (5 bases). With 5 bases removed from V and 4 bases from J, the gap between germline ends came to 8 bases. Per the germline V gene, CDR1 is SGHAT and CDR2 is FQNNGV. The CDR3 has 13 residues. Here the CDR3 DNA reads TGTGCCAGCAGCGGCGAGGGCACCGGGGAGCTGTTTTTT. The encoded protein is CASSGEGTGELFF.

The chain uses TRBV6-5 and TRBJ2-1; D is possibly TRBD2 (5 bases). The CDR3 is 15 residues long. CDR1 is MNHEY and CDR2 is SVGAGI in the germline V gene. The ends were cut back, 6 bases at V and 0 bases at J, with 12 bases in the middle. The CDR3 spells CASSFSGSSYNEQFF. The CDR3 DNA reads TGTGCCAGCAGCTTCAGTGGGAGCTCCTACAATGAGCAGTTCTTC.

The rearrangement joins TRBV7-2 to TRBJ2-1, with 9 bases matching TRBD2. In germline, CDR1 is SGHTA, CDR2 FQGNSA. Germline trimming cut 3 bases from V and 4 bases from J; bases unmatched to any gene: 7. This CDR3 contains 16 residues. Here the CDR3 reads CASSLGRLAGYNEQFF. For the CDR3, the DNA is TGTGCCAGCAGCTTGGGGCGTCTAGCGGGGTACAATGAGCAGTTCTTC.